These 21 T cell receptor beta chains share one sample of origin, sequenced in a study of response to subunit inactivated influenza vaccine. Via MiXCR, TCRdb re-called the RT-PCR reads, giving one row per CDR3 protein. Here the sample spans about 170,000 distinct CDR3 sequences, roughly 10% being singletons. The source was CD8+ T cells sorted from PBMCs, collected around 25 months after vaccination. The receptors derive from a man aged 45 to 70 who received an inactivated influenza vaccine.

The chain joins TRBV6-2 or TRBV6-3 to TRBJ2-1, with 7 nucleotides matching TRBD2. With 8 bases clipped from V and 6 bases from J, the junction kept 7 bases outside the gene matches. Germline V CDR1 and CDR2: MNHEY, SVGEGT. This CDR3 spans 13 amino acids. As DNA, the CDR3 is TGTGCCAGCGGTAGCGGGCCTGGCAATGAGCAGTTCTTC. Protein product: CASGSGPGNEQFF.

This clonotype showed up many times. This chain joins TRBV3-1 and TRBJ2-1; 8 bases agree with TRBD1. With 2 bases clipped from V and 12 bases from J, the junction kept 21 bases outside the gene matches. The CDR3 is made up of 18 amino acids. Germline values: CDR1 LGHDT, CDR2 YNNKEL (reference sequence). CDR3 coding DNA: TGTGCCAGCAGCCAAAACCCGTGGCAGGGGGCCGAAATTAGTTGGCAGTTCTTC. As protein: CASSQNPWQGAEISWQFF.

The chain links TRBV6-5 to TRBJ2-7; D gene uncertain. The CDR3 runs 14 residues. The V and J ends lost 2 bases and 2 bases respectively, with 10 bases between them. In germline, CDR1 is MNHEY, CDR2 SVGAGI. The CDR3 DNA sequence: TGTGCCAGCAGTTACCGGGTCGGAACCTACGAGCAGTACTTC. Its protein is CASSYRVGTYEQYF.

This clonotype turned up a few times. The V call is TRBV28, the J call TRBJ2-4; tentatively, D is TRBD1 (6 bases). The CDR3 sequence is 16 residues long. The ends were cut back, 6 bases at V and 0 bases at J, with 15 bases in the middle. Germline CDR1 is MDHEN and CDR2 is SYDVKM. The CDR3 reads CASSLDSALAKNIQYF. In DNA, the CDR3 is TGTGCCAGCAGCTTGGACAGCGCCCTAGCCAAAAACATTCAGTACTTC. Complete variable domain (other parts from reference TRBV28 and TRBJ2-4): DVKVTQSSRYLVKRTGEKVFLECVQDMDHENMFWYRQDPGLGLRLIYFSYDVKMKEKGDIPEGYSVSREKKERFSLILESASTNQTSMYLCASSLDSALAKNIQYFGAGTRLSVL.

Only a few counts were recorded for this clonotype. V is TRBV5-6 and J is TRBJ2-5; D perhaps matches TRBD2 (5 bases). There are 15 residues in the CDR3. With 4 bases removed from V and 5 bases from J, the gap between germline ends came to 18 bases. The germline V gene encodes CDR1 SGHDT and CDR2 YYEEEE. Here the CDR3 reads CASSPLDGELETQYF. CDR3 DNA: TGTGCCAGCAGCCCCCTGGACGGGGAATTGGAGACCCAGTACTTC.

The J gene is TRBJ1-1, the V gene TRBV28, with D uncertain. The V end was cut by 6 bases, the J end by 2 bases, with 4 bases between. This CDR3 is built from 11 residues. From germline, CDR1 is MDHEN and CDR2 SYDVKM. The CDR3 is CASSANTEAFF. The DNA of the CDR3 is TGTGCCAGCAGCGCAAACACTGAAGCTTTCTTT.

This clonotype occurred many times. The gene calls are TRBV27 and TRBJ2-1, with 13 bases aligning to TRBD2. V lost 8 bases and J lost 7; bases outside the gene matches: 2. Looked up from germline, CDR1 is MNHEY and CDR2 is SMNVEV (reference sequence). The CDR3 length is 13 residues. The CDR3 nucleotides are TGTGCCAGCGGACTAGCGGGAGATAATGAGCAGTTCTTC. Residues: CASGLAGDNEQFF.

DNA of the CDR3: TGTGCCAGCAGTCCCCCCCGGGACAATGAGCAGTTCTTC. Residues: CASSPPRDNEQFF. The chain employs TRBV6-2 or TRBV6-3 and TRBJ2-1; D remains unclear. Deletions cut 5 bases from V and 5 bases from J, with 10 bases between. Germline assignment: CDR1 MNHEY and CDR2 SVGEGT. CDR3 length: 13 amino acids.

This clonotype was counted a few times. This chain joins TRBV2 and TRBJ2-7, with D tentatively TRBD1 (6 bases). Germline V gives CDR1 SNHLY, CDR2 FYNNEI. V gave up 4 bases and J gave up 3 bases, with 13 bases separating them. The CDR3 length is 14 residues. Here the CDR3 reads CASSVGTRSYEQYF. The CDR3 DNA is TGTGCCAGCAGTGTCGGGACAAGAAGCTACGAGCAGTACTTC. Full variable domain (outside the CDR3, taken from reference TRBV2 and TRBJ2-7): EPEVTQTPSHQVTQMGQEVILRCVPISNHLYFYWYRQILGQKVEFLVSFYNNEISEKSEIFDDQFSVERPDGSNFTLKIRSTKLEDSAMYFCASSVGTRSYEQYFGPGTRLTVT.

The chain is built from TRBV11-1 and TRBJ2-3, with TRBD2 matching over 12 bases. V lost 6 bases, J lost 4 bases, and 8 bases stayed unmatched. This CDR3 comprises 16 residues. From germline, CDR1 is SGHAT and CDR2 FQDESV (reference sequence). The CDR3 DNA reads as TGTGCCAGCAGACTTGTCACTAGCGGGAGGTCAGATACGCAGTATTTT. It is translated as CASRLVTSGRSDTQYF.

This clonotype was seen a handful of times. V gene TRBV9 combines with J gene TRBJ1-1, with D perhaps matching TRBD1 (5 bases). V gave up 4 bases and J gave up 1 base, with 11 bases separating them. CDR3 length: 14 residues. Germline values: CDR1 SGDLS, CDR2 YYNGEE. The CDR3 reads CASSLGRTNTEAFF. The CDR3 region has the DNA TGTGCCAGCAGCCTGGGGCGGACGAACACTGAAGCTTTCTTT. Variable domain in full (rest from reference TRBV9 and TRBJ1-1): DSGVTQTPKHLITATGQRVTLRCSPRSGDLSVYWYQQSLDQGLQFLIQYYNGEERAKGNILERFSAQQFPDLHSELNLSSLELGDSALYFCASSLGRTNTEAFFGQGTRLTVV.

This clonotype was observed a few times. V gene TRBV6-6 combines with J gene TRBJ2-3; D is ambiguous. This CDR3 contains 13 residues. Trimming removed 5 bases at V and 6 bases at J, with 12 bases between. Germline V lookup: CDR1 MNHNY, CDR2 SVGAGI (reference sequence). The CDR3 DNA reads as TGTGCCAGCAGTCAAACCGGGCGGGATACGCAGTATTTT. Amino acid sequence: CASSQTGRDTQYF.

The gene calls are TRBV7-9 and TRBJ2-7; TRBD2 agrees at 13 bases. V shed 1 base, J shed 2 bases, and the junction held 5 bases outside the gene matches. Germline CDR1 is SEHNR and CDR2 is FQNEAQ (reference sequence). The CDR3 has 17 amino acids. The CDR3, as DNA: TGTGCCAGCAGCTTAGTGCCCGGGACTAGCGGGACCTACGAGCAGTACTTC. It is translated as CASSLVPGTSGTYEQYF.

The genes are TRBV7-9 and TRBJ2-3, with D perhaps matching TRBD1 (5 bases). The V gene's germline CDR1 is SEHNR and CDR2 FQNEAQ (reference sequence). The CDR3 contains 17 residues. Trimming left V 1 base short and J 0 bases short, with 14 bases between. Here the CDR3 reads CASSLERLGPSTDTQYF. The CDR3 DNA reads TGTGCCAGCAGCTTAGAACGGCTGGGGCCTAGCACAGATACGCAGTATTTT. Combining the CDR3 with reference TRBV7-9 and TRBJ2-3 gives the whole variable domain DTGVSQNPRHKITKRGQNVTFRCDPISEHNRLYWYRQTLGQGPEFLTYFQNEAQLEKSRLLSDRFSAERPKGSFSTLEIQRTEQGDSAMYLCASSLERLGPSTDTQYFGPGTRLTVL.

Concerning this clonotype: Germline and junction disagree at one end, which may indicate a read error. V is TRBV7-8 and J is TRBJ2-1; possibly TRBD2 for D (5 bases). There are 12 residues in the CDR3. CDR1 is SGHVS, CDR2 FQNEAQ, per germline. CDR3 sequence reads: CASSRGYNEQIF. DNA of the CDR3: TGTGCCAGCAGTCGGGGTTACAATGAGCAGATCTTC.

The chain couples TRBV7-9 to TRBJ1-2, with D maybe TRBD1 (5 bases). The CDR3 is 13 residues long. CDR1 SEHNR and CDR2 FQNEAQ come from the germline V gene (reference sequence). V was shortened by 7 bases and J by 7 bases, with 16 bases between the two germline ends. CDR3 coding DNA: TGTGCCAGCACCCATGGTTCCGGGGCTGGCTACACCTTC. Translation gives CASTHGSGAGYTF.

J is TRBJ2-5 and V is TRBV3-1; D is unclear. Germline V lookup: CDR1 LGHDT, CDR2 YNNKEL (reference sequence). V was clipped by 4 bases and J by 4 bases, with 10 bases between them. The CDR3 is made up of 13 amino acids. The CDR3 nucleotides read TGTGCCAGCAGCCCCTTGGAGTCAGAGACCCAGTACTTC. It specifies CASSPLESETQYF.

The V and J genes are TRBV9 and TRBJ2-3; TRBD2 matches at 11 bases. Germline V gene lookup returns CDR1 SGDLS and CDR2 YYNGEE. CDR3 length: 16 amino acids. J lost 4 bases, V lost 3 bases, and 7 bases had no gene match. In DNA, the CDR3 is TGTGCCAGCAGCGCGACTAGCGGGGCCCCAGCAGATACGCAGTATTTT. Residues: CASSATSGAPADTQYF.

The J gene is TRBJ1-5, the V gene TRBV28, with D perhaps TRBD1 (5 bases). The CDR3 is 14 residues long. Germline CDR1 MDHEN, CDR2 SYDVKM. The germline V and J ends were trimmed by 5 bases and 1 base, with 9 bases remaining between them. Here the CDR3 DNA reads TGTGCCAGCAGTCTGGGACCAAGCAATCAGCCCCAGCATTTT. Protein product: CASSLGPSNQPQHF.

The chain joins TRBV14 to TRBJ2-3; D uncertain. Trimming stripped 0 bases from V and 6 bases from J, with 13 bases between. The CDR3 length is 15 residues. CDR1 is SGHDN, CDR2 FVKESK, per germline. Here the CDR3 reads CASSQDLVATDTQYF. CDR3 sequence (DNA): TGTGCCAGCAGCCAAGATCTAGTAGCCACCGATACGCAGTATTTT.

The V gene is TRBV27, the J gene TRBJ1-2; D perhaps matches TRBD1 (5 bases). Trimming shortened V by 5 bases and J by 5 bases, and 18 bases separated the two germline ends. From germline, CDR1 is MNHEY and CDR2 SMNVEV (reference sequence). There are 15 residues in the CDR3. The CDR3 reads CASSLRDGYGYGYTF. In DNA form, the CDR3 reads TGTGCCAGCAGTCTCCGGGACGGTTATGGTTATGGCTACACCTTC.